The subject of this entry is one T cell receptor beta chain. J gave up 5 bases and V 3 bases, and 6 bases lay outside the gene matches. Germline CDR1 and CDR2: SGHVS and FNYEAQ. CDR3 size: 15 residues. This sample stems from a study of blood T cell repertoires in COVID-19. Looking at the study overall: Specimens from acute and convalescent COVID-19 originated in the United States, Italy and Spain. From T cells, B-cell-depleted T cells, or PBMCs came the material, which was cDNA or gDNA.

In the source study's methods: Using reference gene primer amplification, nucleated cell counts were estimated. Only in-frame clones appear in the TCRdb table, and some are missing; sequencing was by immunoSEQ multiplex PCR. That table furnishes V, J and clone size, whereas the DNA furnished D and trimming. This table holds roughly 200,000 clones, around 91% found once. The source is a man aged 45 to 65 with acute or convalescent COVID-19. Sequencing was carried out using peripheral blood. This sequence joins TRBV7-6 and TRBJ2-2; 7 bases agree with TRBD1. CDR3 nucleotide sequence: TGTGCCAGCAGCTTGACCGGGACAGCTACCGGGGAGCTGTTTTTT. Translated, it gives CASSLTGTATGELFF.